The next 25 T cell receptor beta chains were all read from a single sample in a study of T cell responses to AZD1222 COVID-19 vaccine (dated by TCRdb to about 2021). What this sample's time point label stands for: baseline before first vaccination. The library came from the immunoSEQ multiplex PCR assay. The table was pulled from immuneACCESS by TCRdb, which kept in-frame rearrangements only. Such tables lose some clones; where checked, under half of the loss comes from unresolved V genes, and the rest has no known cause. For this sample there are around 100,000 clones; about 88% appear just once. The top ten clonotypes cover roughly a fifth of the sample. Sequences were derived from peripheral blood, sampled on day 0 of AZD1222 vaccination. The receptors stem from an adult in good health.

The CDR3 region has the DNA TGTGCCAGCTACCCACCGACCCAGTACTTC. As protein: CASYPPTQYF. V usage is TRBV7-6 and J usage is TRBJ2-5; D is unresolved. Germline V gives CDR1 SGHVS, CDR2 FNYEAQ. The CDR3 has 10 amino acids. V was cut by 8 bases and J by 7 bases, with 8 bases left in between. Drawing the rest from reference TRBV7-6 and TRBJ2-5, the complete variable domain is GAGVSQSPRYKVTKRGQDVALRCDPISGHVSLYWYRQALGQGPEFLTYFNYEAQQDKSGLPNDRFSAERPEGSISTLTIQRTEQRDSAMYRCASYPPTQYFGPGTRLLVL.

This chain links TRBV4-3 with TRBJ1-2; the D is unclear. V lost 0 bases to trimming and J lost 0 bases, with 8 bases between them. The CDR3 has 15 amino acids. Germline V lookup: CDR1 LGHNA, CDR2 YSLEER. The CDR3 here is CASSQEYRSNYGYTF. Here the CDR3 DNA reads TGCGCCAGCAGCCAAGAGTACAGATCTAACTATGGCTACACCTTC.

Comment on this clone: Sequence at one end of the junction differs from germline and may be a read error. V gene TRBV12-3 or TRBV12-4 combines with J gene TRBJ2-7, with TRBD2 matching over 11 bases. The CDR3 spans 13 residues. CDR3 protein: CASSLAGGYEQYF. As DNA, the CDR3 is TGTGCCAGCAGCTTAGCGGGAGGGTACGAGCAGTACTTC.

This clone was observed a few times. This chain joins TRBV28 and TRBJ1-5; D unresolved. The CDR3 has 15 residues. Between the trimmed V and J ends, which lost 8 bases and 1 base, there was a span of 15 bases. Germline values: CDR1 MDHEN, CDR2 SYDVKM. CDR3 residues: CASGVVGMSNQPQHF. The DNA of the CDR3 is TGTGCCAGCGGGGTGGTGGGGATGAGCAATCAGCCCCAGCATTTT.

This CDR3 reads CSASEVAITDTQYF. CDR3 nucleotide sequence: TGCAGTGCTAGTGAGGTAGCGATCACAGATACGCAGTATTTT. The chain joins TRBV20-1 to TRBJ2-3; a weak D match, TRBD2 (5 bases). Trimming stripped 3 bases from V and 2 bases from J, with 12 bases between. This CDR3 has 14 amino acids. From germline, CDR1 is DFQATT and CDR2 SNEGSKA (reference sequence).

CDR3: CASNAVADNEQFF. The CDR3 DNA reads as TGTGCCAGCAATGCGGTGGCAGACAATGAGCAGTTCTTC. This chain connects TRBV2 to TRBJ2-1; the D is unclear. There are 13 residues in the CDR3. The V and J ends lost 7 bases and 5 bases respectively, with 12 bases between them. Per the germline V gene, CDR1 is SNHLY and CDR2 is FYNNEI.

This clone was observed a handful of times. The chain's CDR3 is CASKRQAMNQPQHF. The CDR3 DNA follows: TGTGCCAGCAAGAGACAGGCGATGAATCAGCCCCAGCATTTT. The chain links TRBV28 to TRBJ1-5; D might be TRBD1 (6 bases). The CDR3 loop spans 14 amino acids. Trimming took off 7 bases at V and 4 bases at J, with 14 bases between the two ends. The germline V gene encodes CDR1 MDHEN and CDR2 SYDVKM.

The chain couples TRBV30 to TRBJ1-1; 7 nucleotides line up with TRBD1. V was pared by 5 bases and J by 3 bases, with 6 bases of the junction left unmatched. CDR1 GTSNPN and CDR2 SVGIG come from the germline V gene (reference sequence). The CDR3 contains 13 residues. The CDR3 sequence is CAWQGGDDTEAFF. CDR3 coding DNA: TGTGCCTGGCAAGGGGGCGACGACACTGAAGCTTTCTTT.

This chain uses TRBV6-5 with TRBJ2-5; 9 positions agree with TRBD1. The CDR3 covers 14 residues. Per germline, CDR1 MNHEY and CDR2 SVGAGI. V gave up 5 bases and J gave up 2 bases; unmatched junction bases: 3. This CDR3 is CASSLTGGQETQYF. The CDR3 bases are TGTGCCAGCAGTCTGACAGGGGGACAAGAGACCCAGTACTTC.

This rearrangement joins TRBV6-6 to TRBJ1-1; TRBD1 aligns across 8 bases. The CDR3 runs to 14 residues. Unmatched junction bases numbered 7, after V lost 3 bases and J lost 7 bases. In germline, CDR1 is MNHNY, CDR2 SVGAGI (reference sequence). This CDR3 reads CASSYGSGGLEAFF. The CDR3 nucleotides read TGTGCCAGCAGTTATGGTTCAGGGGGCCTTGAAGCTTTCTTT.

The genes are TRBV9 and TRBJ2-1; no clear D. Germline-derived CDR1 and CDR2 are SGDLS and YYNGEE. V was clipped by 2 bases and J by 3 bases, with 12 bases between them. The CDR3 extends over 15 amino acids. The CDR3 nucleotides read TGTGCCAGCAGCGTTTCCACGTCTCTCTACAATGAGCAGTTCTTC. Protein sequence: CASSVSTSLYNEQFF.

The chain uses TRBV5-5 and TRBJ1-3, with 9 positions matching TRBD1. CDR3 length equals 14 residues. Germline values: CDR1 SGHKS, CDR2 YYEKEE (reference sequence). V lost 4 bases and J lost 8; bases outside the gene matches: 7. The CDR3 loop is CASSRTGEGDTIYF. The CDR3 nucleotides are TGTGCCAGCAGCCGGACAGGGGAAGGGGACACCATATATTTT.

In this sample, this clone turned up a few times. The rearrangement links TRBV10-1 to TRBJ2-7, with TRBD1 identical over 9 bases. There are 15 residues in the CDR3. J lost 5 bases, V lost 6 bases, and 11 bases had no gene match. Germline CDR1 WNHNN, CDR2 SYGVQD (reference sequence). CDR3 residues: CASSWGTGRTHEQYF. CDR3 nucleotides: TGCGCCAGCAGCTGGGGGACAGGGAGGACTCACGAGCAGTACTTC.

V and J are TRBV11-2 and TRBJ2-7; D unclear. Germline V CDR1 and CDR2: SGHAT, FQNNGV. Trimming took 4 bases from V and 2 from J, leaving 9 bases between them. This CDR3 comprises 13 residues. The CDR3: CASSYRLTYEQYF. The CDR3 DNA reads as TGTGCCAGCAGCTATCGGCTCACCTACGAGCAGTACTTC.

The chain links TRBV2 to TRBJ1-3; D is unclear. The CDR3 spans 10 residues. CDR1 SNHLY and CDR2 FYNNEI come from the germline V gene. V was pared by 8 bases and J by 6 bases, with 5 bases between. The CDR3 nucleotides read TGTGCCAGCGAAAAAAACACCATATATTTT. It yields the protein CASEKNTIYF.

The chain is built from TRBV7-8 and TRBJ1-4; 7 positions agree with TRBD1. Looked up from germline, CDR1 is SGHVS and CDR2 is FQNEAQ. The J segment lost 2 bases and the V segment lost 6 bases, leaving 9 bases of the junction unmatched. The CDR3 is 16 amino acids. The CDR3 region has the DNA TGTGCCAGCAGACTACTAGGGGGCAGGACTAATGAAAAACTGTTTTTT. Residues: CASRLLGGRTNEKLFF.

The chain uses TRBV19 and TRBJ2-5; D is undetermined. CDR1 LNHDA and CDR2 SQIVND come from the germline V gene (reference sequence). V was trimmed by 3 bases and J by 9 bases, leaving 17 bases between them. The CDR3 runs 14 residues. The chain's CDR3 is CASSMSVQESAQYF. The DNA for the CDR3 is TGTGCCAGTAGTATGTCAGTTCAAGAGTCGGCCCAGTACTTC.

This chain connects TRBV27 to TRBJ1-2; no firm D call. V lost 3 bases and J lost 8, with 7 bases in between. CDR1 MNHEY and CDR2 SMNVEV come from the germline V gene (reference sequence). The CDR3 loop spans 11 amino acids. The CDR3 protein is CASSFIAGYTF. As DNA, the CDR3 is TGTGCCAGCAGTTTCATTGCAGGCTACACCTTC.

This chain links TRBV9 with TRBJ2-3; unclear D gene. The CDR3 length is 15 residues. Trimming left V 6 bases short and J 0 bases short, with 14 bases between. Germline V gives CDR1 SGDLS, CDR2 YYNGEE. The chain's CDR3 is CASTVSGSSTDTQYF. For the CDR3, the DNA is TGTGCCAGCACCGTGTCGGGCAGCAGCACAGATACGCAGTATTTT.

CDR3 DNA sequence: TGTGCCAGCAGCTTAGCGGTGGGACAGCACAAGGATTCACCCCTCCACTTT. It yields the protein CASSLAVGQHKDSPLHF. V and J are TRBV7-9 and TRBJ1-6; the match to TRBD1 covers 7 bases. The germline V gene encodes CDR1 SEHNR and CDR2 FQNEAQ (reference sequence). V shed 0 bases, J shed 8 bases, and the junction held 10 bases outside the gene matches. This CDR3 spans 17 amino acids.

The V call is TRBV11-2, the J call TRBJ1-5, with no clear D. This CDR3 contains 13 residues. From germline, CDR1 is SGHAT and CDR2 FQNNGV. V was cut by 5 bases and J by 6 bases, with 11 bases left in between. CDR3 sequence reads: CASSDGRGQPQHF. CDR3 DNA: TGTGCCAGCAGCGACGGAAGAGGTCAGCCCCAGCATTTT.

J is TRBJ2-7 and V is TRBV11-3, with D possibly being TRBD1 (5 bases). The CDR3 extends over 14 amino acids. Germline-derived CDR1 and CDR2 are SGHNT and YENEEA. V lost 1 base and J 3 bases, leaving 10 bases between the germline ends. The CDR3 is CASSLGGEDYEQYF. The DNA for the CDR3 is TGTGCCAGCAGCTTAGGGGGCGAGGACTACGAGCAGTACTTC.

The chain couples TRBV11-2 to TRBJ1-2; the D is unclear. Germline V lookup: CDR1 SGHAT, CDR2 FQNNGV. V was cut by 5 bases and J by 7 bases, with 14 bases left in between. The CDR3 loop spans 13 amino acids. CDR3 amino acids: CASSPHGEGGYTF. DNA of the CDR3: TGTGCCAGCAGCCCTCACGGGGAGGGTGGCTACACCTTC.

This clone was found once. The rearrangement uses TRBV28 and TRBJ1-2; 10 bases are shared with TRBD1. The CDR3 totals 14 residues. Germline V gene sequence: CDR1 MDHEN, CDR2 SYDVKM. The V and J ends lost 6 bases and 4 bases, in that order; junction bases with no gene match: 5. CDR3 sequence reads: CASRETGGSYGYTF. CDR3 sequence (DNA): TGTGCCAGCAGGGAGACAGGGGGCAGCTATGGCTACACCTTC.

The V gene is TRBV5-1, the J gene TRBJ1-1, with D hard to call. Germline V gene sequence: CDR1 SGHRS, CDR2 YFSETQ. CDR3 size: 13 residues. Trimming shortened V by 4 bases and J by 6 bases, and 13 bases separated the two germline ends. CDR3 nucleotide sequence: TGCGCCAGCAGCCCGGTGGAGGGATCTGAAGCTTTCTTT. Encoded protein: CASSPVEGSEAFF. Full variable domain (outside the CDR3, taken from reference TRBV5-1 and TRBJ1-1): KAGVTQTPRYLIKTRGQQVTLSCSPISGHRSVSWYQQTPGQGLQFLFEYFSETQRNKGNFPGRFSGRQFSNSRSEMNVSTLELGDSALYLCASSPVEGSEAFFGQGTRLTVV.